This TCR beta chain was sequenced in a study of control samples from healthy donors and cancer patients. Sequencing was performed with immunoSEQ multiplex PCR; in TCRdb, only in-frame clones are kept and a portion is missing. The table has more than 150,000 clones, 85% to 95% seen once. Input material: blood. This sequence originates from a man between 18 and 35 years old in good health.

CDR3 loop: CASKEQGDSNQPQHF. For the CDR3, the DNA is TGTGCCAGTAAGGAACAGGGAGACAGCAATCAGCCCCAGCATTTT. V and J are TRBV19 and TRBJ1-5, with D maybe TRBD1 (6 bases). CDR1 LNHDA and CDR2 SQIVND come from the germline V gene (reference sequence). CDR3 length: 15 amino acids. With 7 bases removed from V and 1 base from J, the gap between germline ends came to 14 bases. Together with reference TRBV19 and TRBJ1-5, the CDR3 gives the full variable domain: DGGITQSPKYLFRKEGQNVTLSCEQNLNHDAMYWYRQDPGQGLRLIYYSQIVNDFQKGDIAEGYSVSREKKESFPLTVTSAQKNPTAFYLCASKEQGDSNQPQHFGDGTRLSIL.